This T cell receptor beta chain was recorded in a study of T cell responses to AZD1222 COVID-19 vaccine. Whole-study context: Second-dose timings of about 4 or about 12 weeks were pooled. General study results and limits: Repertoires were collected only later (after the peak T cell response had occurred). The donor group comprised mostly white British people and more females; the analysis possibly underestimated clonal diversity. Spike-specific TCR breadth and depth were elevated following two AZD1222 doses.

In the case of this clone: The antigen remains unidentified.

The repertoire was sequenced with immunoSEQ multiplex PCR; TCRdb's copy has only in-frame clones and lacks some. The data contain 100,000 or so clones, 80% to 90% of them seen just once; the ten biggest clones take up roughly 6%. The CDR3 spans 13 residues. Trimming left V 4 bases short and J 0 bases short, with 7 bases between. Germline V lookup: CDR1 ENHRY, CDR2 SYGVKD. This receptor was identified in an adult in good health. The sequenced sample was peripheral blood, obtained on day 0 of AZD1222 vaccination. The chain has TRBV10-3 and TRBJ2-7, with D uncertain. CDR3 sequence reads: CAISAQNSYEQYF. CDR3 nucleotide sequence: TGTGCCATCAGTGCCCAGAACTCCTACGAGCAGTACTTC.